Shown below are 28 T cell receptor beta chains from a single sample sequenced in a study of shared clonotypes between healthy human individuals. Naive CD8 cells were CD45RO-negative, positively selected for CCR7, excluding terminally differentiated effector memory CD45RA+ cells. Data came from immunoSEQ multiplex PCR; TCRdb stores just in-frame clones and leaves some out. Among roughly 2.1 million clones listed, about 93% were seen once. The sample was naive CD8+ T cells from PBMCs. These receptors were obtained from a man between 18 and 35 years old in good health. Some clones in this sample may be carry-over from other donors' samples.

The chain has TRBV7-9 and TRBJ2-1; D is unclear. Germline CDR1 reads SEHNR; CDR2 reads FQNEAQ (reference sequence). Trimming removed 1 base from V and 4 bases from J, with 11 bases in between. The CDR3 spans 15 residues. CDR3 nucleotides: TGTGCCAGCAGCTTAGACCTTTCACTGTACAATGAGCAGTTCTTC. Protein sequence: CASSLDLSLYNEQFF.

The genes are TRBV5-4 and TRBJ2-5, with 10 nucleotides matching TRBD2. The J call is in doubt because the DNA end fits TRBJ2-7 better. Germline CDR1 reads SGHNT; CDR2 reads YYREEE (reference sequence). There are 14 residues in the CDR3. The CDR3 bases are TGTGCCAGCAGCGTGGGACTAGCGATCTACGAGCAGTACTTC. Protein product: CASSVGLAIYEQYF.

The chain recombines TRBV7-9 with TRBJ2-7; unclear D gene. The V and J ends lost 6 bases and 0 bases respectively, with 15 bases between them. The germline V gene encodes CDR1 SEHNR and CDR2 FQNEAQ (reference sequence). The CDR3 extends over 15 amino acids. This chain's CDR3 is CASRQARSFSYEQYF. CDR3 nucleotide sequence: TGTGCCAGCAGACAAGCACGGTCTTTCTCCTACGAGCAGTACTTC.

V and J are TRBV5-6 and TRBJ2-7, with TRBD1 matching over 8 bases. Trimming removed 4 bases from V and 0 bases from J; junction bases left unmatched: 6. The CDR3 runs to 15 residues. Germline-derived CDR1 and CDR2 are SGHDT and YYEEEE. The CDR3 region is CASSTRGLSSYEQYF. CDR3 DNA: TGTGCCAGCAGCACCAGGGGGCTATCCTCCTACGAGCAGTACTTC.

The chain has TRBV11-2 and TRBJ1-2; D unresolved. V was trimmed by 5 bases and J by 6 bases, leaving 16 bases between them. Germline V CDR1 and CDR2: SGHAT, FQNNGV. The CDR3 consists of 14 residues. CDR3 in DNA: TGTGCCAGCAGCGGAGCAGGTGGTTCGCATGGCTACACCTTC. Translating gives CASSGAGGSHGYTF.

The genes are TRBV4-2 and TRBJ2-1; D perhaps matches TRBD2 (5 bases). Trimming stripped 0 bases from V and 0 bases from J, with 15 bases between. The germline V gene encodes CDR1 LGHNA and CDR2 YNFKEQ. The CDR3 spans 18 residues. The CDR3 loop reads CASSQERRLAVSYNEQFF. The CDR3 bases are TGTGCCAGCAGCCAAGAAAGGCGGCTAGCAGTCTCCTACAATGAGCAGTTCTTC.

Comments on this clone: Other DNA sequences in the same sample also yield this CDR3. The genes are TRBV19 and TRBJ2-1; possible D gene TRBD2, 6 bases. The V end lost 3 bases, the J end lost 0 bases, and 6 bases lay between the germline ends. The CDR3 runs to 14 residues. CDR1 LNHDA and CDR2 SQIVND come from the germline V gene (reference sequence). CDR3 nucleotides: TGTGCCAGTAGTATGCGGGGCTCCTACAATGAGCAGTTCTTC. It encodes CASSMRGSYNEQFF.

The chain carries TRBV5-1 and TRBJ2-5; 7 bases are a match to TRBD1. The CDR3 is 15 residues long. The germline V gene encodes CDR1 SGHRS and CDR2 YFSETQ. Trimming removed 0 bases from V and 4 bases from J; junction bases left unmatched: 6. The CDR3 protein is CASSLEGAFRETQYF. The CDR3 nucleotides are TGCGCCAGCAGCTTGGAGGGGGCCTTCCGAGAGACCCAGTACTTC.

The chain employs TRBV28 and TRBJ1-4; D perhaps matches TRBD1 (5 bases). CDR3 length: 16 residues. The germline gives CDR1 MDHEN, CDR2 SYDVKM. V lost 1 base, J lost 5 bases, and 14 bases lay in between. CDR3 nucleotide sequence: TGTGCCAGCAGTTTATTGGGGGACGGTCTGAATGAAAAACTGTTTTTT. Translating gives CASSLLGDGLNEKLFF.

CDR3 loop: CASSWTSGQTTQYF. The CDR3 bases are TGTGCCAGCAGTTGGACTAGCGGCCAGACTACGCAGTATTTT. J is TRBJ2-3 and V is TRBV28, with 10 bases that match TRBD2. This CDR3 region has 14 residues. The junction had 6 bases not matched to a gene; V was cut back by 4 bases and J by 8 bases. Per germline, CDR1 MDHEN and CDR2 SYDVKM.

On this clone itself: Other nucleotide sequences in the sample specify the same CDR3. The chain combines TRBV5-4 with TRBJ1-1; the D is unclear. In germline, CDR1 is SGHNT, CDR2 YYREEE (reference sequence). The V end was cut by 0 bases, the J end by 0 bases, with 9 bases between. The CDR3 is 15 amino acids. CDR3 coding DNA: TGTGCCAGCAGCTTGGGCGGTTCGATGAACACTGAAGCTTTCTTT. Residues: CASSLGGSMNTEAFF.

CDR3 nucleotides: TGCAGCGCATCAATAGGATCCGAGCAGTTCTTC. Protein: CSASIGSEQFF. The J gene is TRBJ2-1, the V gene TRBV29-1, with D unclear. CDR3 length equals 11 residues. Per the germline V gene, CDR1 is SQVTM and CDR2 is ANQGSEA. Trimming pared 7 bases from V and 10 bases from J, leaving 14 bases between.

As DNA, the CDR3 is TGTGCCAGCACCCTCGGGCTAGCTACTGAGAATGAGCAGTTCTTC. As protein: CASTLGLATENEQFF. This rearrangement joins TRBV28 to TRBJ2-1, with D possibly being TRBD2 (5 bases). CDR3 size: 15 residues. Germline CDR1 MDHEN, CDR2 SYDVKM. Trimming removed 7 bases at V and 7 bases at J, with 20 bases between.

The rearrangement links TRBV2 to TRBJ1-2, with D maybe TRBD1 (6 bases). Germline CDR1 SNHLY, CDR2 FYNNEI. Trimming stripped 7 bases from V and 3 bases from J, with 9 bases between. The CDR3 loop spans 12 amino acids. DNA of the CDR3: TGTGCCAGCAATAGGACAGACTATGGCTACACCTTC. It translates to CASNRTDYGYTF.

On this clone: Additional DNA sequences in this sample encode the identical CDR3. The V call is TRBV6-5, the J call TRBJ2-7; D is ambiguous. This CDR3 has 14 amino acids. Trimming removed 2 bases at V and 0 bases at J, with 8 bases between. Looked up from germline, CDR1 is MNHEY and CDR2 is SVGAGI. CDR3 loop: CASSYSTDSYEQYF. The CDR3 DNA sequence: TGTGCCAGCAGTTACAGTACAGACTCCTACGAGCAGTACTTC.

This clone turned up a few times. This sequence joins TRBV7-8 and TRBJ2-2; D could derive from TRBD1 or TRBD2 (6 bases each). Trimming removed 3 bases at V and 6 bases at J, with 11 bases between. CDR1 and CDR2 from the germline V gene are SGHVS and FQNEAQ. The CDR3 runs 14 residues. DNA for the CDR3: TGTGCCAGCAGCTTGGGGGGCATCGCCGGGGAGCTGTTTTTT. Its protein is CASSLGGIAGELFF.

This chain joins TRBV21-1 and TRBJ2-5; the table's D call of TRBD1 was not tested on the DNA. TRBV21-1 represents a pseudogene. This CDR3 has 13 residues. The CDR3 bases are TGTGCCAGCGGAGACAGGCCCTTAGAGACCCAGTACTTC. Protein product: CASGDRPLETQYF.

The DNA of the CDR3 is TGCGCCAGCAGCCAATTAGACAGGGGGCCTGGCTACACCTTC. Translated, it gives CASSQLDRGPGYTF. The V and J genes are TRBV4-3 and TRBJ1-2; 10 nucleotides agree with TRBD1. CDR1 and CDR2 (germline): LGHNA, YSLEER. Unmatched junction bases numbered 4, after V lost 2 bases and J lost 7 bases. The CDR3 is 14 amino acids.

V usage is TRBV2 and J usage is TRBJ2-1; D possibly corresponds to TRBD1 (6 bases). The germline V gene encodes CDR1 SNHLY and CDR2 FYNNEI. The V end lost 7 bases, the J end lost 1 base, and 11 bases lay between the germline ends. The CDR3 length is 14 residues. In nucleotides, the CDR3 is TGTGCCAGCACCGGACAGTTTTCCTACAATGAGCAGTTCTTC. Its protein is CASTGQFSYNEQFF.

The V and J genes are TRBV6-6 and TRBJ2-1, with a possible D match to TRBD1 (6 bases). Germline values: CDR1 MNHNY, CDR2 SVGAGI (reference sequence). This CDR3 is 13 amino acids long. V shed 6 bases and J shed 4 bases, with 10 bases lying between them. Here the CDR3 reads CASRDRQYNEQFF. The CDR3 bases are TGTGCCAGCAGAGACAGGCAGTACAATGAGCAGTTCTTC.

The chain employs TRBV29-1 and TRBJ1-3, with 8 bases fitting TRBD1. The CDR3 is 15 residues long. Germline lookup yields CDR1 SQVTM and CDR2 ANQGSEA. J was trimmed by 2 bases and V by 7 bases; bases with no gene match: 10. The CDR3 bases are TGCAGCGCCACGGGACAGGCGGGCACTGGAAACACCATATATTTT. Its translation is CSATGQAGTGNTIYF.

This clone has only one observation. This chain uses TRBV5-1 with TRBJ2-7, with 11 bases lining up with TRBD2. Germline V gives CDR1 SGHRS, CDR2 YFSETQ. The CDR3 has 15 residues. V lost 6 bases and J lost 0; bases outside the gene matches: 5. CDR3: CASISSGRTSYEQYF. The DNA for the CDR3 is TGCGCCAGCATATCTAGCGGGAGGACCTCCTACGAGCAGTACTTC.

The chain is built from TRBV14 and TRBJ1-2, with a tentative D call TRBD1 (6 bases). Germline CDR1 is SGHDN and CDR2 is FVKESK. V lost 4 bases to trimming and J lost 6 bases, with 12 bases between them. The CDR3 has 13 amino acids. The CDR3 region has the DNA TGTGCCAGCAGCCCCTACACAGGGAATGGCTACACCTTC. This encodes CASSPYTGNGYTF.

The genes are TRBV9 and TRBJ2-3; D not certain. The germline V and J ends were trimmed by 3 bases and 5 bases, with 19 bases remaining between them. The germline V gene has CDR1 SGDLS and CDR2 YYNGEE. This CDR3 has 16 residues. Written as DNA, the CDR3 is TGTGCCAGCAGCGGTGACCGGGCAGATGTGGGAGATACGCAGTATTTT. Its protein is CASSGDRADVGDTQYF.

In DNA form, the CDR3 reads TGTGCCAGCAGCGACTACAGGGGGCACACGCAGTACTTC. Translated, it gives CASSDYRGHTQYF. This chain joins TRBV6-1 and TRBJ2-7; 9 positions agree with TRBD1. CDR3 length: 13 amino acids. J lost 9 bases, V lost 6 bases, and 9 bases had no gene match. Germline V gives CDR1 MNHNS, CDR2 SASEGT.

The gene calls are TRBV9 and TRBJ2-3, with D perhaps matching TRBD2 (5 bases). With 3 bases removed from V and 2 bases from J, the gap between germline ends came to 13 bases. CDR1 and CDR2 (germline): SGDLS, YYNGEE. This CDR3 is built from 15 residues. The CDR3 reads CASSDEAAPTDTQYF. The CDR3 DNA sequence: TGTGCCAGCAGCGATGAAGCGGCACCCACAGATACGCAGTATTTT.

This chain uses TRBV7-2 with TRBJ2-2; D call uncertain. The CDR3 is 14 residues long. Trimming shortened V by 5 bases and J by 4 bases, and 11 bases separated the two germline ends. Germline V gene data show CDR1 as SGHTA and CDR2 as FQGNSA. The CDR3 DNA follows: TGTGCCAGCAGCGCCGGGTTTTCCACCGGGGAGCTGTTTTTT. Its translation is CASSAGFSTGELFF. The variable domain in full, completed from reference TRBV7-2 and TRBJ2-2, reads GAGVSQSPSNKVTEKGKDVELRCDPISGHTALYWYRQSLGQGLEFLIYFQGNSAPDKSGLPSDRFSAERTGGSVSTLTIQRTQQEDSAVYLCASSAGFSTGELFFGEGSRLTVL.

This rearrangement joins TRBV6-5 to TRBJ2-5, with no clear D. The J call may be wrong; the DNA end is better matched by TRBJ2-7. The CDR3 sequence is 15 residues long. Germline V CDR1 and CDR2: MNHEY, SVGAGI. CDR3: CASSYSAPLSYEQYF. The CDR3 bases are TGTGCCAGCAGTTACTCGGCACCGCTCTCCTACGAGCAGTACTTC.